This T cell receptor (beta chain) was sequenced in a study of vaccination effects on CD4 cells after COVID-19. Clones were sequenced by immunoSEQ multiplex PCR, and TCRdb holds only the in-frame ones, with some missing. The sample carries 11,000 to 15,000 clones, about 78% recorded once. Worth noting for this clone: The antigen is unknown.

The ViraFEST assay expanded antigen-specific CD4+ T cells with viral peptide pools before sequencing. It was after approximately 10 days of culture that CD4+ T cells were isolated. The infection with SARS-CoV-2 (confirmed by PCR) occurred in this person between March and December 2020. Vaccination of participants consisted of two doses of either the BNT162b2 or mRNA-1273 vaccine. CDR1 SNHLY and CDR2 FYNNEI come from the germline V gene. The CDR3 is 14 amino acids. V lost 5 bases to trimming and J lost 5 bases; unmatched junction nucleotides: 7. Sample: CD4+ T cells from PBMCs cultured with SARS-CoV-2 spike peptides, taken after COVID-19 vaccination. The chain is built from TRBV2 and TRBJ1-2; 8 bases line up with TRBD1. The TCR originated in a human donor who had a prior SARS-CoV-2 infection. The CDR3, as DNA: TGTGCCAGCAGTCAGACAGGGGCCCAGTATGGCTACACCTTC. Amino acids: CASSQTGAQYGYTF.